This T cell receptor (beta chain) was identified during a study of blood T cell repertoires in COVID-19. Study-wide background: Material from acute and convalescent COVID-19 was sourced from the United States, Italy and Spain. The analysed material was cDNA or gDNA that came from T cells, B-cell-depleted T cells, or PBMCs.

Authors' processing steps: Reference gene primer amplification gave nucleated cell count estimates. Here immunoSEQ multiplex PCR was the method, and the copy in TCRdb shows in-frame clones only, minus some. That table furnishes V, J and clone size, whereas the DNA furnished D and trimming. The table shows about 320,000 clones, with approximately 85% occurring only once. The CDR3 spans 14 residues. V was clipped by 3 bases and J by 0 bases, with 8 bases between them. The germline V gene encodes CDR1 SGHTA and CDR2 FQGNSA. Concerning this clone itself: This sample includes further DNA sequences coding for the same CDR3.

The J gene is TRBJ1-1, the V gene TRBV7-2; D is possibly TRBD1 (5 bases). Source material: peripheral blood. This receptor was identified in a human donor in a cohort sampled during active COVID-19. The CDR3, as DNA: TGTGCCAGCAGCTTTAGGGGAATGAACACTGAAGCTTTCTTT. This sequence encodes CASSFRGMNTEAFF.